This entry features one T cell receptor (beta chain) sequence. This sample was taken from a study of blood T cell repertoires in COVID-19. TCRdb's table, derived via immunoSEQ multiplex PCR, lists solely in-frame clones and lacks some. The table includes 18,000 or so clones, approximately 89% detected once. Germline CDR1 reads MNHEY; CDR2 reads SVGEGT. The CDR3 contains 17 residues. Trimming pared 2 bases from V and 1 base from J, leaving 16 bases between. This receptor was identified in a man in his sixties with active COVID-19. The chain combines TRBV6-2 or TRBV6-3 with TRBJ2-3; perhaps TRBD2 as D (5 bases). The sample taken for sequencing was peripheral blood. CDR3 coding DNA: TGTGCCAGCAGTTACATAGGGAATGGAGGCCGCACAGATACGCAGTATTTT. Amino acid sequence: CASSYIGNGGRTDTQYF.